This passage covers 5 T cell receptor beta chains from one sample sequenced in a study of blood T cell repertoires in COVID-19 (dated by TCRdb to the early 2020s). The library was obtained by the immunoSEQ multiplex PCR assay. TCRdb provides this immuneACCESS table in a form limited to in-frame rearrangements. Some clones are lacking; in checked studies, under half of them reflect an unresolved V gene, and why the rest are absent is not known. In this sample the table shows about 190,000 clones, around 80% of which occur a single time. Together, the top ten hold about an eighth of the sample. Sequenced sample: peripheral blood. Every receptor here comes from a man aged 25 to 40 with active or convalescent COVID-19.

This sequence joins TRBV18 and TRBJ2-2; D might be TRBD1 (5 bases). The V end was cut by 3 bases, the J end by 5 bases, with 7 bases between. CDR3 size: 13 residues. Germline V CDR1 and CDR2: KGHSH, LQKENI. In DNA, the CDR3 is TGTGCCAGCTCACCCCCAGGGACCGGGGAGCTGTTTTTT. The encoded protein is CASSPPGTGELFF.

The chain uses TRBV5-8 and TRBJ2-6; perhaps TRBD1 as D (6 bases). The CDR3 runs 15 residues. Trimming pared 4 bases from V and 1 base from J, leaving 9 bases between. Germline V CDR1 and CDR2: SGHTS, YDEGEE. For the CDR3, the DNA is TGTGCCAGCAGCCTTCAGGGGTCTGGGGCCAACGTCCTGACTTTC. Amino acids: CASSLQGSGANVLTF.

The CDR3 sequence is CASSLLAGGVANTGELFF. The CDR3 bases are TGTGCCAGCAGTCTACTAGCGGGGGGCGTCGCGAACACCGGGGAGCTGTTTTTT. V and J are TRBV6-2 or TRBV6-3 and TRBJ2-2, with TRBD2 matching over 12 bases. This CDR3 spans 18 amino acids. The V gene's germline CDR1 is MNHEY and CDR2 SVGEGT. Trimming cost V 5 bases and J 0 bases; bases outside gene matches: 7.

This clone was seen just once. This sequence is one base from a far larger clone and is likely a read error. The chain is built from TRBV28 and TRBJ1-2; 7 nucleotides align to TRBD1. This CDR3 has 12 amino acids. Losses at the gene ends were 6 bases for V and 4 bases for J; bases not matched to a gene: 2. Germline loops: CDR1 MDHEN, CDR2 SYDVKM. The CDR3: CASRGTVYGYTF. In DNA, the CDR3 is TGTGCCAGCAGGGGGACAGTCTATGGCTACACCTTC.

The chain combines TRBV7-9 with TRBJ1-1; TRBD1 might be the D (5 bases). Trimming took 2 bases from V and 5 from J, leaving 12 bases between them. The CDR3 consists of 14 residues. The V gene's germline CDR1 is SEHNR and CDR2 FQNEAQ (reference sequence). For the CDR3, the DNA is TGTGCCAGCAGCTTAAAAGTCAGGGCTACTGAAGCTTTCTTT. Translated, it gives CASSLKVRATEAFF.